The clone carrying this TCR beta chain counts as large by frequency. Its antigen is currently unknown. TCRdb reworked the 10x single-cell sequencing reads into one entry per CDR3 protein, no DNA. The record lists several hundred distinct CDR3 sequences, of which the ten most abundant hold approximately 10%. The entry originates in a study of CD8 T cells in cerebrospinal fluid in Alzheimer's disease. General observations from the study: Expanded clones of at least 3% were commoner in Alzheimer's patients than healthy subjects. The authors cautioned that cerebrospinal fluid EBV-specific TCRs do not prove EBV causes Alzheimer's.

CDR1 is SGHVS, CDR2 FQNEAQ, per germline. The CDR3 totals 18 residues. Parkinson's disease patients served as a neurodegenerative disease comparison group. The TCR was taken from a human donor with Parkinson's disease. The genes are TRBV7-8 and TRBJ1-6. Material for sequencing was cerebrospinal fluid. The chain's CDR3 is CASSLTQTVVSYNSPLHF.